Below are 13 T cell receptor beta chains sequenced from a single sample in a study of control samples from healthy donors and cancer patients. TCRdb's table, derived via immunoSEQ multiplex PCR, lists solely in-frame clones and lacks some. The sample includes 100,000 to 150,000 clones, 80% to 95% seen only once; the top ten take 2% to 3%. Specimen: blood. These receptors came from a man younger than 30 in good health.

The gene calls are TRBV7-9 and TRBJ1-1; D uncertain. The V end was cut by 1 base, the J end by 0 bases, with 9 bases between. CDR1 is SEHNR, CDR2 FQNEAQ, per germline (reference sequence). This CDR3 region has 15 residues. CDR3 coding DNA: TGTGCCAGCAGCTTAGGAGGGAGTGTGAACACTGAAGCTTTCTTT. It specifies CASSLGGSVNTEAFF. The whole variable domain, remainder taken from reference TRBV7-9 and TRBJ1-1, is DTGVSQNPRHKITKRGQNVTFRCDPISEHNRLYWYRQTLGQGPEFLTYFQNEAQLEKSRLLSDRFSAERPKGSFSTLEIQRTEQGDSAMYLCASSLGGSVNTEAFFGQGTRLTVV.

This clone was seen just once. The V and J genes are TRBV5-6 and TRBJ2-7; D is perhaps TRBD1 or TRBD2 (5 bases each). This CDR3 spans 15 amino acids. CDR1 and CDR2 from the germline V gene are SGHDT and YYEEEE. Trimming removed 0 bases at V and 0 bases at J, with 10 bases between. For the CDR3, the DNA is TGTGCCAGCAGCTTGGAGGGGAGAAGCTCCTACGAGCAGTACTTC. The encoded protein is CASSLEGRSSYEQYF.

The gene calls are TRBV10-2 and TRBJ1-3; tentatively, D is TRBD1 (6 bases). The CDR3 consists of 15 residues. Germline values: CDR1 WSHSY, CDR2 SAAADI. V lost 4 bases, J lost 0 bases, and 10 bases lay in between. The CDR3 sequence is CASSGTGPSGNTIYF. In DNA, the CDR3 is TGCGCCAGCAGTGGAACAGGGCCCTCTGGAAACACCATATATTTT.

V gene TRBV3-1 (or the pseudogene TRBV3-2) combines with J gene TRBJ1-5; the match to TRBD1 covers 7 bases. CDR3 size: 13 residues. Germline assignment: CDR1 LGHDT and CDR2 YNNKEL (reference sequence). Trimming took 1 base from V and 12 from J; bases not matched to a gene: 6. The CDR3 region is CASSQAAGGLQHF. The CDR3 DNA follows: TGTGCCAGCAGCCAAGCGGCAGGGGGGCTCCAGCATTTT.

The rearrangement uses TRBV7-9 and TRBJ2-2; no reliable D call. The ends were cut back, 1 base at V and 2 bases at J, with 5 bases in the middle. Germline assignment: CDR1 SEHNR and CDR2 FQNEAQ (reference sequence). CDR3 size: 14 residues. In nucleotides, the CDR3 is TGTGCCAGCAGCTTAGGCACCAACACCGGGGAGCTGTTTTTT. Protein product: CASSLGTNTGELFF.

This sequence joins TRBV30 and TRBJ1-1; 9 bases agree with TRBD1. CDR3 size: 15 residues. V lost 2 bases, J lost 5 bases, and 9 bases stayed unmatched. Germline V gene lookup returns CDR1 GTSNPN and CDR2 SVGIG (reference sequence). The chain's CDR3 is CAWSTGTGIKTEAFF. CDR3 DNA sequence: TGTGCCTGGAGTACCGGGACAGGGATCAAAACTGAAGCTTTCTTT.

The CDR3 reads CASSSFGRDYEQYV. CDR3 DNA: TGTGCCAGCAGTTCGTTTGGCCGCGACTACGAGCAGTACGTC. The chain uses TRBV28 and TRBJ2-7; D is ambiguous. CDR3 size: 14 residues. Germline lookup yields CDR1 MDHEN and CDR2 SYDVKM. The V end was cut by 4 bases, the J end by 3 bases, with 13 bases between.

The chain's CDR3 is CRPTGFQPQHF. The CDR3 bases are TGCAGGCCGACAGGGTTTCAGCCCCAGCATTTT. The chain combines TRBV20-1 with TRBJ1-5, with 7 bases that match TRBD1. Germline values: CDR1 DFQATT, CDR2 SNEGSKA (reference sequence). The CDR3 contains 11 residues.

The CDR3 bases are TGTGCCAGCAGCCGTCCGGGGGCCAACACAGATACGCAGTATTTT. Its translation is CASSRPGANTDTQYF. The rearrangement uses TRBV3-1 (or the pseudogene TRBV3-2) and TRBJ2-3; tentatively, D is TRBD1 or TRBD2 (6 bases each). The ends were cut back, 4 bases at V and 2 bases at J, with 13 bases in the middle. Germline CDR1 and CDR2: LGHDT and YNNKEL (reference sequence). There are 15 residues in the CDR3.

This clone was recorded once. This chain joins TRBV6-1 and TRBJ2-5, with 8 positions matching TRBD1. The CDR3 is 16 amino acids. V trimming: 2 bases; J trimming: 1 base; junction bases outside the gene matches: 6. In germline, CDR1 is MNHNS, CDR2 SASEGT. CDR3 protein: CASSERTGGIQETQYF. CDR3 nucleotide sequence: TGTGCCAGCAGTGAAAGAACAGGGGGGATCCAAGAGACCCAGTACTTC.

The rearrangement links TRBV20-1 to TRBJ2-3; maybe TRBD1 (6 bases). CDR3 length equals 14 residues. The germline V and J ends were trimmed by 3 bases and 2 bases, with 12 bases remaining between them. Per the germline V gene, CDR1 is DFQATT and CDR2 is SNEGSKA (reference sequence). The CDR3: CSASPRGITDTQYF. In nucleotides, the CDR3 is TGCAGTGCTAGTCCCAGGGGAATCACAGATACGCAGTATTTT.

CDR3 nucleotides: TGTGCCAGCAGCGAGAACAGGGGGCAGGACGGCTACACCTTC. It is translated as CASSENRGQDGYTF. The chain employs TRBV11-2 and TRBJ1-2; 9 bases fit TRBD1. V lost 5 bases to trimming and J lost 8 bases; unmatched junction nucleotides: 9. Looked up from germline, CDR1 is SGHAT and CDR2 is FQNNGV. The CDR3 is 14 amino acids.

The chain joins TRBV11-2 to TRBJ2-5; no clear D. Germline CDR1 SGHAT, CDR2 FQNNGV. Between the trimmed V and J ends, which lost 2 bases and 3 bases, there was a span of 13 bases. The CDR3 extends over 15 amino acids. The CDR3: CASSLTLGVEETQYF. Written as DNA, the CDR3 is TGTGCCAGCAGCTTAACTTTGGGTGTAGAAGAGACCCAGTACTTC.